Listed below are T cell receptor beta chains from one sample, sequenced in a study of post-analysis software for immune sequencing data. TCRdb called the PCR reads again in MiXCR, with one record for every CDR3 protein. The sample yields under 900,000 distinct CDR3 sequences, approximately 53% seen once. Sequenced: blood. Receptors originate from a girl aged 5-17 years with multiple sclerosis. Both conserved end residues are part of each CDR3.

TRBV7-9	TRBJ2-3	CASSPRGITDTQYF
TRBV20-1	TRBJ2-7	CSARGGATSGTYEQYF
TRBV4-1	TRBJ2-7	CASSQGYGDRGEQYF
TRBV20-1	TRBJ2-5	CSARGTSGVQETQYF
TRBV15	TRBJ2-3	CATSRPHTDTQYF
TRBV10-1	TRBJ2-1	CASSEWRAAWQFF
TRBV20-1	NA	CSAREVSLGEQYF
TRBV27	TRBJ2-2	CASSLRRRGGANTGELFF
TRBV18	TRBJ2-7	CASSPRREQYF
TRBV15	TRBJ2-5	CATSKPGLEETQYF
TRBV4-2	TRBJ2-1	CASSQEGSLGNEQFF
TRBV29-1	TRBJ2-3	CSVEEHGIRTDTQYF
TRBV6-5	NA	CASTRPGETQYF
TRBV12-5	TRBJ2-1	CASWGISGTGLYNEQFF
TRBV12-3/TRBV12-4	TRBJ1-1	CASSSDRDRGLNTEAFF
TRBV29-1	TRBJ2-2	CSVRLAGVTGELFF
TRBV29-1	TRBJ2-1	CSVEYPGMIRNEQFF
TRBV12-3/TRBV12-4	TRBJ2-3	CASSLGRGQPSTDTQYF
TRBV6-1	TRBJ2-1	CASSAWTSGISRNEQFF
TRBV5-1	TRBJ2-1	CASSLPGLVHMGEQFF
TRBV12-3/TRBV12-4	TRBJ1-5	CASSFRKGDQPQHF
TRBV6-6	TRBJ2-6	CASSYGPTSGANVLTF
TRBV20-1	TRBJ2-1	CSARTLGTGALRQFF
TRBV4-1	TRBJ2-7	CASKVLGQGGEQYF
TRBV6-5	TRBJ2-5	CASSYTSGAQETQYF
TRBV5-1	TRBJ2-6	CASSILTGDTSGANVLTF
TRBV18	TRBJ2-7	CASSPRVLSETYEQYF
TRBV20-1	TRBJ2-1	CSARRGAHYNEQFF
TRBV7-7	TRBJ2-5	CASSLSRLEETQYF
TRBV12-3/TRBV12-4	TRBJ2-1	CASRGAGQVSSYNEQFF
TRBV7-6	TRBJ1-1	CASSPHRVKNTEAFF
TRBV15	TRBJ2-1	CATSVPGQTNNGQFF
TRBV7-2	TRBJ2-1	CASSLEGSNNEQFF
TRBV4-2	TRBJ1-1	CASSQDANFASMAFF
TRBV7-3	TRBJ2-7	CASSVTGGNSYEQYF
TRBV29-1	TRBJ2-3	CSVVGGGRTDTQYF
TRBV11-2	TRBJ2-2	CASSRRNPVRGGELFF
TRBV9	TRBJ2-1	CASSESGRAVGEQFF
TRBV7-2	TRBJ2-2	CASSVTFRTGELFF
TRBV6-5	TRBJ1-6	CASSYSVQGSSYNSPLHF
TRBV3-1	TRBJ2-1	CASSQVTAGGPDNEQFF
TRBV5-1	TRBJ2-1	CASAEGPYNEQFF
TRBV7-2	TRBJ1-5	CASSLGDRVGRQPQHF